Each of the 28 T cell receptor beta chains below was sequenced from the same sample in a study of shared clonotypes between healthy human individuals. Profiled with immunoSEQ multiplex PCR; TCRdb holds only in-frame clones, not every one. This sample yields approximately 2,300,000 clones, of which 80% to 95% are seen a single time; 0.37% belongs to the top ten. The sequenced material came from naive CD4+ T cells from PBMCs. Sample subset: CD45RA+ positively selected. Receptor source: a man between 18 and 35 years old in good health. Some clones in this sample may be carry-over from other donors' samples.

For this clone: The sample carries other DNA sequences with the same CDR3. J is TRBJ1-5 and V is TRBV30; D is unresolved. The CDR3 is made up of 13 amino acids. The germline V gene encodes CDR1 GTSNPN and CDR2 SVGIG (reference sequence). V lost 2 bases to trimming and J lost 4 bases, with 9 bases between them. CDR3 DNA: TGTGCCTGGAGTCCCGGGGAAAATCAGCCCCAGCATTTT. Translated: CAWSPGENQPQHF.

This rearrangement joins TRBV18 to TRBJ2-7, with D perhaps matching TRBD2 (5 bases). The CDR3 length is 13 residues. Germline V CDR1 and CDR2: KGHSH, LQKENI. The germline V and J ends were trimmed by 3 bases and 6 bases, with 12 bases remaining between them. CDR3 protein: CASSPSMEAEQYF. The CDR3 DNA reads as TGTGCCAGCTCACCCTCGATGGAGGCCGAGCAGTACTTC.

V is TRBV11-2 and J is TRBJ2-6; TRBD1 matches at 7 bases. Germline loops: CDR1 SGHAT, CDR2 FQNNGV. The CDR3 length is 18 residues. Germline trimming cut 7 bases from V and 0 bases from J; bases unmatched to any gene: 12. The CDR3 sequence: CASTPTGEHPSGANVLTF. The CDR3 DNA is TGTGCCAGCACACCTACAGGGGAACATCCCTCTGGGGCCAACGTCCTGACTTTC.

V and J are TRBV2 and TRBJ2-5, with D perhaps assigned TRBD1 or TRBD2 (5 bases each). This CDR3 region has 13 residues. Germline V gene lookup returns CDR1 SNHLY and CDR2 FYNNEI. Deletions cut 6 bases from V and 7 bases from J, with 15 bases between. Here the CDR3 reads CASRGRPGATQYF. CDR3 nucleotides: TGTGCCAGCAGGGGACGGCCCGGAGCGACCCAGTACTTC.

This sequence joins TRBV7-9 and TRBJ2-1, with TRBD1 as a possible D gene (6 bases). The CDR3 runs 14 residues. The ends were cut back, 4 bases at V and 7 bases at J, with 14 bases in the middle. CDR1 and CDR2 (germline): SEHNR, FQNEAQ (reference sequence). CDR3 protein: CASSSDRPWNEQFF. The DNA of the CDR3 is TGTGCCAGCAGCTCAGACAGGCCTTGGAATGAGCAGTTCTTC.

The V gene is TRBV7-2, the J gene TRBJ2-4; D unclear. Germline values: CDR1 SGHTA, CDR2 FQGNSA. The CDR3 length is 16 residues. Trimming took 1 base from V and 3 from J, leaving 13 bases between them. The CDR3 DNA is TGTGCCAGCAGCTTAGTTCCCAGCGCCAACAAAAACATTCAGTACTTC. Translated, it gives CASSLVPSANKNIQYF.

The chain has TRBV18 and TRBJ2-1; D is unresolved. The CDR3 is 15 residues long. V lost 5 bases and J lost 3, with 14 bases in between. Germline V lookup: CDR1 KGHSH, CDR2 LQKENI. In DNA, the CDR3 is TGTGCCAGCTCATCCTACTCGGGCGACTACAATGAGCAGTTCTTC. This translates into CASSSYSGDYNEQFF.

The V and J genes are TRBV9 and TRBJ1-5; no firm D call. The CDR3 is made up of 14 amino acids. Looked up from germline, CDR1 is SGDLS and CDR2 is YYNGEE. Trimming left V 1 base short and J 11 bases short, with 16 bases between. The CDR3 DNA reads as TGTGCCAGCAGCGTATTAGCCTTACCTGAGGCCCAGCATTTT. As protein: CASSVLALPEAQHF.

The chain combines TRBV5-1 with TRBJ2-2; 8 positions match TRBD2. Per germline, CDR1 SGHRS and CDR2 YFSETQ. V was clipped by 1 base and J by 6 bases; unmatched bases: 8. This CDR3 spans 16 amino acids. CDR3 sequence: CASSLLAGQGAGELFF. The CDR3 DNA sequence: TGCGCCAGCAGCTTGTTAGCGGGGCAAGGAGCCGGGGAGCTGTTTTTT.

This chain links TRBV28 with TRBJ1-4; no definite D call. This CDR3 spans 14 amino acids. Trimming took 3 bases from V and 7 from J, leaving 12 bases between them. Germline-derived CDR1 and CDR2 are MDHEN and SYDVKM. DNA of the CDR3: TGTGCCAGCAGTTTCGGTGGCTCGGCTGAAAAACTGTTTTTT. This codes for CASSFGGSAEKLFF.

About this clone: This sample includes further DNA sequences coding for the same CDR3. V is TRBV6-1 and J is TRBJ1-1; tentatively, D is TRBD1 (5 bases). From germline, CDR1 is MNHNS and CDR2 SASEGT. V lost 2 bases and J 1 base, leaving 8 bases between the germline ends. The CDR3 totals 14 residues. The CDR3 loop reads CASSERGGNTEAFF. DNA of the CDR3: TGTGCCAGCAGTGAACGGGGGGGGAACACTGAAGCTTTCTTT.

This clone was found once. The chain couples TRBV4-1 to TRBJ1-4; D perhaps matches TRBD1 (6 bases). Germline V gene sequence: CDR1 MGHRA, CDR2 YSYEKL. The germline V and J ends were trimmed by 3 bases and 5 bases, with 10 bases remaining between them. The CDR3 totals 14 residues. The DNA of the CDR3 is TGCGCCAGCAGCCAGGGGAGGGGGAATGAAAAACTGTTTTTT. Residues: CASSQGRGNEKLFF.

The chain couples TRBV19 to TRBJ1-1; 9 bases match TRBD1. Germline V gives CDR1 LNHDA, CDR2 SQIVND (reference sequence). This CDR3 region has 15 residues. J lost 4 bases, V lost 1 base, and 4 bases had no gene match. Written as DNA, the CDR3 is TGTGCCAGTAGTATAGTGGGACAGGGATCCACTGAAGCTTTCTTT. Protein product: CASSIVGQGSTEAFF.

The chain has TRBV6-6 and TRBJ2-2; 10 bases align to TRBD2. Germline V gives CDR1 MNHNY, CDR2 SVGAGI (reference sequence). V dropped 5 bases and J dropped 6; count of bases not matched to a gene: 3. The CDR3 sequence is 14 residues long. The CDR3 loop reads CASSASGSPGELFF. The DNA of the CDR3 is TGTGCCAGCAGTGCTAGCGGGAGCCCCGGGGAGCTGTTTTTT.

The rearrangement uses TRBV27 and TRBJ1-2, with D perhaps matching TRBD1 (6 bases). Germline V gives CDR1 MNHEY, CDR2 SMNVEV (reference sequence). V lost 5 bases to trimming and J lost 9 bases, with 19 bases between them. This CDR3 spans 14 amino acids. CDR3 bases: TGTGCCAGCAGTAGACCTGGGGGGCGAGAGAGCTACACCTTC. It codes for CASSRPGGRESYTF.

The gene calls are TRBV14 and TRBJ2-2, with D perhaps being TRBD1 or TRBD2 (5 bases each). V lost 4 bases and J 5 bases, leaving 17 bases between the germline ends. Germline values: CDR1 SGHDN, CDR2 FVKESK. The CDR3 length is 16 residues. The CDR3 spells CASSLLLGDETGELFF. CDR3 coding DNA: TGTGCCAGCAGCCTCCTTCTGGGGGATGAAACCGGGGAGCTGTTTTTT.

The chain has TRBV11-2 and TRBJ1-1; D may be TRBD1 (5 bases). The V gene lost 8 bases and the J gene lost 11 bases, with 18 bases spanning the gap. The CDR3 is 12 amino acids. Germline V CDR1 and CDR2: SGHAT, FQNNGV. As DNA, the CDR3 is TGTGCCAGCGGGGGACTCTCTGGGTCGGCTTTCTTT. Protein product: CASGGLSGSAFF.

The chain links TRBV9 to TRBJ2-1; D ambiguous. The CDR3 runs to 14 residues. Germline V gives CDR1 SGDLS, CDR2 YYNGEE. The germline V and J ends were trimmed by 0 bases and 12 bases, with 16 bases remaining between them. CDR3 residues: CASSVADMWSRQFF. CDR3 DNA: TGTGCCAGCAGCGTAGCTGATATGTGGTCGAGGCAGTTCTTC.

This clone is a singleton in its sample. The chain uses TRBV7-2 and TRBJ1-2; TRBD1 aligns across 8 bases. J gave up 4 bases and V 4 bases, and 5 bases lay outside the gene matches. Germline values: CDR1 SGHTA, CDR2 FQGNSA. CDR3 length: 14 residues. In DNA form, the CDR3 reads TGTGCCAGCAGCTCAACGGGACAGGCCTATGGCTACACCTTC. This sequence encodes CASSSTGQAYGYTF.

This chain links TRBV7-6 with TRBJ2-7, with D perhaps matching TRBD1 (6 bases). V shed 3 bases and J shed 2 bases, with 11 bases lying between them. The CDR3 length is 14 residues. Germline CDR1 is SGHVS and CDR2 is FNYEAQ. Here the CDR3 reads CASSFRQGPYEQYF. DNA for the CDR3: TGTGCCAGCAGCTTCAGGCAGGGGCCCTACGAGCAGTACTTC.

The rearrangement uses TRBV2 and TRBJ2-3; no clear D gene. Trimming removed 6 bases from V and 3 bases from J, with 10 bases in between. CDR3 length: 13 residues. CDR1 and CDR2 from the germline V gene are SNHLY and FYNNEI. The CDR3 is CASRVTTTDTQYF. DNA for the CDR3: TGTGCCAGCAGGGTGACGACAACAGATACGCAGTATTTT.

V gene TRBV7-6 combines with J gene TRBJ2-3; D is uncertain. The CDR3 loop spans 8 amino acids. Germline V gene lookup returns CDR1 SGHVS and CDR2 FNYEAQ. The CDR3 nucleotides read TGTCTGACAGATACGCAGTATTTT. Translating it yields CLTDTQYF.

The rearrangement links TRBV15 to TRBJ2-7, with D possibly matching TRBD1 (5 bases). V lost 2 bases to trimming and J lost 2 bases, with 10 bases between them. CDR3 size: 14 residues. Germline V gene sequence: CDR1 LNHNV, CDR2 YYDKDF (reference sequence). The CDR3 region has the DNA TGTGCCACCAGCAGAAAGGGGCTGACCTACGAGCAGTACTTC. This translates into CATSRKGLTYEQYF.

The chain carries TRBV15 and TRBJ2-5, with TRBD2 identical over 12 bases. Germline CDR1 and CDR2: LNHNV and YYDKDF (reference sequence). Germline trimming cut 1 base from V and 4 bases from J; bases unmatched to any gene: 4. This CDR3 contains 16 residues. The CDR3 is CATSRGSSGRAETQYF. CDR3 nucleotide sequence: TGTGCCACCAGCAGAGGATCTAGCGGGAGGGCAGAGACCCAGTACTTC.

The V call is TRBV28, the J call TRBJ1-5, with TRBD1 as a possible D gene (6 bases). The CDR3 contains 13 residues. The V end lost 6 bases, the J end lost 1 base, and 7 bases lay between the germline ends. CDR1 is MDHEN and CDR2 is SYDVKM in the germline V gene. The CDR3 region has the DNA TGTGCCAGCAGGGGACAAAGCAATCAGCCCCAGCATTTT. Amino acid sequence: CASRGQSNQPQHF.

This chain connects TRBV5-1 to TRBJ2-7; the match to TRBD1 covers 8 bases. The V and J ends lost 6 bases and 2 bases, in that order; junction bases with no gene match: 7. Germline V gene sequence: CDR1 SGHRS, CDR2 YFSETQ. This CDR3 comprises 14 residues. CDR3: CASTQRTGPYEQYF. The CDR3 coding sequence is TGCGCCAGCACCCAACGGACAGGGCCCTACGAGCAGTACTTC.

The CDR3 loop reads CASSPTPTAQETQYF. The CDR3, as DNA: TGTGCCAGCAGCCCCACCCCGACAGCCCAAGAGACCCAGTACTTC. The J gene is TRBJ2-5, the V gene TRBV27, with TRBD1 as a possible D gene (5 bases). Looked up from germline, CDR1 is MNHEY and CDR2 is SMNVEV (reference sequence). The ends were cut back, 6 bases at V and 1 base at J, with 15 bases in the middle. The CDR3 runs to 15 residues.

V is TRBV6-1 and J is TRBJ2-7; D possibly uses TRBD1 or TRBD2 (5 bases each). Trimming stripped 6 bases from V and 1 base from J, with 13 bases between. Germline CDR1 and CDR2: MNHNS and SASEGT. This CDR3 region has 14 residues. The CDR3 protein is CASSPRGGSYEQYF. In DNA form, the CDR3 reads TGTGCCAGCAGCCCACGGGGCGGTTCCTACGAGCAGTACTTC.